The source of this TCR beta chain is a study of graft-versus-host responses after intestinal transplantation. Across the study: Anti-thymocyte globulin induction was given to all recipients, followed by tacrolimus and steroids for about 3 years.

The J segment lost 1 base and the V segment lost 0 bases, leaving 3 bases of the junction unmatched. Germline V gene data show CDR1 as GTSNPN and CDR2 as SVGIG (reference sequence). The CDR3 runs 16 residues. General study results and limits: The recipient marrow held GvH clones, and some of them showed up first in ileum or blood.

For this clone: Antigen specificity is unknown.

The table came from immunoSEQ multiplex PCR; TCRdb's copy has only in-frame clones and leaves some out. The table has around 90,000 clones, 85% to 95% seen once. This chain uses TRBV30 with TRBJ2-2, with TRBD2 matching 9 bases. This TCR was sampled from a human donor who received an intestinal transplant. The material was unstimulated CD8+ T cells sorted from spleen or lymph node cells, obtained before intestinal transplant. For the CDR3, the DNA is TGTGCCTGGAGTGTTGGTAGCGGGGGGAACACCGGGGAGCTGTTTTTT. As protein: CAWSVGSGGNTGELFF.